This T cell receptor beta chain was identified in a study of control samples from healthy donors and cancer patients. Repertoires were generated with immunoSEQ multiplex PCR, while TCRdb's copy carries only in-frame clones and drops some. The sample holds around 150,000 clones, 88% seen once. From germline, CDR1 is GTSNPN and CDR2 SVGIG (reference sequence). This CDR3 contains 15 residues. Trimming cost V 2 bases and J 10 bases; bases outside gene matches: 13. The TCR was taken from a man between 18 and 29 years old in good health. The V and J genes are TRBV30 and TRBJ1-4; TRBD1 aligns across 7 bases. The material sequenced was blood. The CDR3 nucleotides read TGTGCCTGGAGTATTACAGGGGAAGCCTCGAGAAAACTGTTTTTT. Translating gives CAWSITGEASRKLFF.